This T cell receptor (beta chain) was sequenced during a study of shared clonotypes between healthy human individuals. The CDR3 sequence is 17 residues long. J gave up 5 bases and V 1 base, and 12 bases lay outside the gene matches. Germline V lookup: CDR1 SGDLS, CDR2 YYNGEE. This clone was counted a single time. The table came from immunoSEQ multiplex PCR; TCRdb's copy has only in-frame clones and leaves some out. The sample has about 2.1 million clones; more than 85% are singletons. Naivety among CD8 cells was defined by CD45RO negativity and positive CCR7 selection, thereby excluding terminally differentiated effector memory CD45RA+ cells.

The sample comprised naive CD8+ T cells from PBMCs. V usage is TRBV9 and J usage is TRBJ2-1; 7 bases match TRBD2. This receptor was taken from a man younger than 35 in good health. Some clones in this sample may be carry-over from other donors' samples. CDR3 in amino acids: CASSVSSSGELNNEQFF. The CDR3 bases are TGTGCCAGCAGCGTAAGCTCTAGCGGAGAACTGAACAATGAGCAGTTCTTC.